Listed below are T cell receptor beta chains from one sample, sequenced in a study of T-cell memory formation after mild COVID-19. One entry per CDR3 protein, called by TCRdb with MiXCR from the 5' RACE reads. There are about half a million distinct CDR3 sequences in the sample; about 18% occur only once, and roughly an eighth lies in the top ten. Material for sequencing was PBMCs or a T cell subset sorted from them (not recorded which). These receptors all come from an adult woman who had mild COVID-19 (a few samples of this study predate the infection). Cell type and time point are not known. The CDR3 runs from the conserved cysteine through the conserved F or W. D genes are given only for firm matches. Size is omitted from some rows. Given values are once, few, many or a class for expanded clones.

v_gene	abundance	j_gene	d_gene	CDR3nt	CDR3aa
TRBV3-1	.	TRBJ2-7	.	TGTGCCAGCTCCGACGCCCCAACCTACGAGCAGTACTTC	CASSDAPTYEQYF
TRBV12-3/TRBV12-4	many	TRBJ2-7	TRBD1	TGTGCCAGCAGTCATGGGACAGGCTACGAGCAGTACTTC	CASSHGTGYEQYF
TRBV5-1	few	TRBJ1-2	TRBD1	TGCGCCAGCAGCTTGGTTCAGGGGGTCTATGGCTACACCTTC	CASSLVQGVYGYTF
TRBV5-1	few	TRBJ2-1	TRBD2	TGCGCCAGCAGCTTTGGCAGCGGGGTTAATTCATACAATGAGCAGTTCTTC	CASSFGSGVNSYNEQFF
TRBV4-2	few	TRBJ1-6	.	TGTGCCAGCAGCCAACGGGAGGACTCACCCCTCCACTTT	CASSQREDSPLHF
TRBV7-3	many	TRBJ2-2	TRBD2	TGTGCCAGCAGCTTAGATCTAGCGGCCACCGGGGAGCTGTTTTTT	CASSLDLAATGELFF
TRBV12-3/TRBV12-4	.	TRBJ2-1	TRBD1	TGTGCCAGCAGCCAACAGGGGTGGTCCTACAATGAGCAGTTCTTC	CASSQQGWSYNEQFF
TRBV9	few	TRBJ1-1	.	TGTGCCAGCAGCGTCGGAAGCGGGGGAGGCACTGAAGCTTTCTTT	CASSVGSGGGTEAFF
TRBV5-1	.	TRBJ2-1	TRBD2	TGCGCCAGCAGCCCCGCCCCAGCGGGAATGCCTGAGCAGTTCTTC	CASSPAPAGMPEQFF
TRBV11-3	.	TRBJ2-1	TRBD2	TGTGCCAGCAGCCGCGGGACTAGCGGCTCCAATGAGCAGTTCTTC	CASSRGTSGSNEQFF
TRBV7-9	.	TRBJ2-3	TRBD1	TGTGCCAGCAGCTTAGCTACAGGGGGCCCAGATACGCAGTATTTT	CASSLATGGPDTQYF
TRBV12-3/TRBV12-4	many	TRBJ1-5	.	TGTGCCAGCACCCTCCGGGGCGGGCGCAATCAGCCCCAGCATTTT	CASTLRGGRNQPQHF
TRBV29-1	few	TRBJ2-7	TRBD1	TGCAGCGTTAAGACCGGGACAGGGGCCTACGAGCAGTACTTC	CSVKTGTGAYEQYF
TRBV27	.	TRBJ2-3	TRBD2	TGTGCCAGCAGCGACCGTTTAGCGGGAGATGCCCCAGATACGCAGTATTTT	CASSDRLAGDAPDTQYF
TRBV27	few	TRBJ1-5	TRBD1	TGTGCCAGCAGCCCCGACAGGGGTCAGGGACAGCCCCAGCATTTT	CASSPDRGQGQPQHF
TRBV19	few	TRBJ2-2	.	TGTGCCAGCAACCAGGGCAGGGGCGACACCGGGGAGCTGTTTTTT	CASNQGRGDTGELFF
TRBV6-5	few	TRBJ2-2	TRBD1	TGTGCCAGCAGACTGACAGGGCCCACCGGGGAGCTGTTTTTT	CASRLTGPTGELFF
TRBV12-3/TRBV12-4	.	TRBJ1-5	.	TGTGCCAGCACTTCAGGCGTATCTAGCAATCAGCCCCAGCATTTT	CASTSGVSSNQPQHF
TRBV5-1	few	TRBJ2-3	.	TGCGCCAGCACTGTCGAGACCCACTTAACGCAGTATTTT	CASTVETHLTQYF
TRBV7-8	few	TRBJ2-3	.	TGTGCCAGCGGGTTACTAGGTAACTCAGATACGCAGTATTTT	CASGLLGNSDTQYF
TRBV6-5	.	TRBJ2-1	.	TGTGCCAGCAGTTACGAGCGCGGATCTTACAATGAGCAGTTCTTC	CASSYERGSYNEQFF
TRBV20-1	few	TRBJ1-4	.	TGCAGTGCTAGAGGGGGGAGGGGTGAAAAACTGTTTTTT	CSARGGRGEKLFF
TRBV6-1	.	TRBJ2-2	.	TGTGCCAGCAGCCCTATGGGGCCGGGTCGAGTCACCGGGGAGCTGTTTTTT	CASSPMGPGRVTGELFF
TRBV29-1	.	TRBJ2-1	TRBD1	TGCAGCGTTGAAGACATGGGACAGGGTACTTATGAGCAGTTCTTC	CSVEDMGQGTYEQFF
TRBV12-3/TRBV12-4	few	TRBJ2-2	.	TGTGCCAGCAGTTTAATTCGGGGCGGGGAGACCGGGGAGCTGTTTTTT	CASSLIRGGETGELFF
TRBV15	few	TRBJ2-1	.	TGTGCCACCAGCTTCTCGGACGGCTACAATGAGCAGTTCTTC	CATSFSDGYNEQFF
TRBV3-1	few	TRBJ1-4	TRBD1	TGTGCCAGCAGGGGCCGGACAGGGGGAATGTATCGGCTGTTTTTT	CASRGRTGGMYRLFF
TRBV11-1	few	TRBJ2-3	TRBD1	TGTGCCAGCAGCGTCCGACAGGGTCGGACAGATACGCAGTATTTT	CASSVRQGRTDTQYF
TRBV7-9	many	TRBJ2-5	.	TGTGCCAGCAGCCCACGTGGCGGGGAGCAGGAGACCCAGTACTTC	CASSPRGGEQETQYF
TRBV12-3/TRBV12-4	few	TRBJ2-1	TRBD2	TGTGCCAGCAGTTTTTCTCGGGCGGGGGGATACAATGAGCAGTTCTTC	CASSFSRAGGYNEQFF
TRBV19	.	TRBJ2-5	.	TGTGCCAGTAGCTCGAGGGGGATCCCTACCGAGACCCAGTACTTC	CASSSRGIPTETQYF
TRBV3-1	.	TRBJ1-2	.	TGTGCCAGCAGCCACCGGGACGGCACCTATGGCTACACCTTC	CASSHRDGTYGYTF